This TCR beta chain was sequenced during a study of regulatory T cells in long-lasting Graves disease. Construction of the TCR beta libraries employed iRepertoire HTBI primers in conjunction with Arm-PCR of CDR3 regions. Each CDR3 protein is one row after TCRdb ran MiXCR on the multiplex PCR reads. The data contain 300,000 to 350,000 distinct CDR3 sequences, around 19% of them singletons. Time point indicated: persistent/refractory GD, antithyroid drugs over 5 years with positive TRAb. Isolated PBMC RNA provided the starting material for the TCR library. This clonotype came up many times. This CDR3 is 12 amino acids long. The ends lost 6 bases at V and 4 bases at J; junction bases unmatched: 2.

The sequencing used peripheral blood mononuclear cells (PBMCs), collected when the disease was refractory, from a patient treated with antithyroid drugs. The V gene is TRBV12-3 or TRBV12-4, the J gene TRBJ2-7, with 8 bases matching TRBD1. The TCR sequence derives from a female donor with Graves disease. The CDR3 is CASSRGQYEQYF. Here the CDR3 DNA reads TGTGCCAGCAGCAGGGGGCAGTACGAGCAGTACTTC.